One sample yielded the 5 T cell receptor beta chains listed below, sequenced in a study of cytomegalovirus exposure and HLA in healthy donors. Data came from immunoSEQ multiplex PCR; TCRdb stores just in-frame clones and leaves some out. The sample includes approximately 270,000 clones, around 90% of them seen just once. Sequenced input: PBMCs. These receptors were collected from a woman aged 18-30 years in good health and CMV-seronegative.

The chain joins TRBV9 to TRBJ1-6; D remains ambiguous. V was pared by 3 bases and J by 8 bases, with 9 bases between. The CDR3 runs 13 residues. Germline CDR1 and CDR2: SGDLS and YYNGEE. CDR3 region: CASSGPLYSPLHF. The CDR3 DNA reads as TGTGCCAGCAGCGGTCCCCTCTATTCACCCCTCCACTTT.

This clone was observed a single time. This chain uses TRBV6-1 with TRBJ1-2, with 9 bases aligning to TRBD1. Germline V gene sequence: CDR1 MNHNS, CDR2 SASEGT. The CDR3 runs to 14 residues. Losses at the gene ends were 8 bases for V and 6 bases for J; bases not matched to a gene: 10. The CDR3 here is CASGRTGDAHGYTF. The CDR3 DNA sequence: TGTGCCAGCGGACGGACAGGGGATGCCCATGGCTACACCTTC.

For the CDR3, the DNA is TGTGCCAGCAGCTCAATTCAGGGTTCCCCCGAGGAAGCTTTCTTT. Residues: CASSSIQGSPEEAFF. The chain links TRBV7-6 to TRBJ1-1; TRBD1 might be the D (5 bases). Trimming pared 4 bases from V and 8 bases from J, leaving 20 bases between. Germline V gene data show CDR1 as SGHVS and CDR2 as FNYEAQ. The CDR3 covers 15 residues.

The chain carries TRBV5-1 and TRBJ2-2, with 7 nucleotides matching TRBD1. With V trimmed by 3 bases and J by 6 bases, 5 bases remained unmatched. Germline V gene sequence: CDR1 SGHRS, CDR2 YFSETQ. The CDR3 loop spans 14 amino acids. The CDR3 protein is CASSSKGGPGELFF. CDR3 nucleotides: TGCGCCAGCAGCTCGAAAGGGGGCCCCGGGGAGCTGTTTTTT. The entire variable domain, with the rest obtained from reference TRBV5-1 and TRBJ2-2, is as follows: KAGVTQTPRYLIKTRGQQVTLSCSPISGHRSVSWYQQTPGQGLQFLFEYFSETQRNKGNFPGRFSGRQFSNSRSEMNVSTLELGDSALYLCASSSKGGPGELFFGEGSRLTVL.

CDR3 residues: CASSDDRGGGYTF. Here the CDR3 DNA reads TGTGCCAGCAGTGATGATAGGGGTGGTGGCTACACCTTC. The chain links TRBV2 to TRBJ1-2, with D tentatively TRBD1 (5 bases). Germline-derived CDR1 and CDR2 are SNHLY and FYNNEI. V dropped 3 bases and J dropped 7 bases, with 12 bases sitting between them. The CDR3 has 13 amino acids.